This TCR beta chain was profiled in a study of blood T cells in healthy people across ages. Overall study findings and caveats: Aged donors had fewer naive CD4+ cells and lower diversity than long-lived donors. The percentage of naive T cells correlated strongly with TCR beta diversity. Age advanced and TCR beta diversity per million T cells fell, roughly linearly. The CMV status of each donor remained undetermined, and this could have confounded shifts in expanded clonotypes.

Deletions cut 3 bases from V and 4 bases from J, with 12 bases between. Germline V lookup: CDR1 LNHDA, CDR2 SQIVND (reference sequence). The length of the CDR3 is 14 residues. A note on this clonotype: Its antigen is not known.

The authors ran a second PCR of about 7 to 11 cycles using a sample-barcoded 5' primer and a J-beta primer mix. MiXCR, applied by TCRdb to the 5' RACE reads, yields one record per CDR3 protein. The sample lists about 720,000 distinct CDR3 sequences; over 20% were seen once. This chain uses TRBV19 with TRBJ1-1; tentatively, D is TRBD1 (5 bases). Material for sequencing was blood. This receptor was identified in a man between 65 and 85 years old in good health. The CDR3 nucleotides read TGTGCCAGTAGTATGCAGGGCCATGGCACTGAAGCTTTCTTT. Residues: CASSMQGHGTEAFF.